The 25 T cell receptor beta chains below all came from one sample that was sequenced in a study of beta chain features in type 1 diabetes. Study-wide results and caveats: Significant though moderate, a shortening of TCRB CDR3s appeared in all four CD4+ subsets of Type 1 diabetes patients.

Expressed TCRB transcripts were sequenced after all isolated RNA was converted to cDNA. Repertoires were generated with immunoSEQ multiplex PCR, while TCRdb's copy carries only in-frame clones and drops some. The data contain 500,000 to 800,000 clones, 9.5% to 15% of them singletons. These receptors lack a known antigen. Sequencing was done on a sample of naive CD4+ T cells from blood. The receptor set was obtained from a man aged 30-40 years with type 1 diabetes.

This chain links TRBV2 with TRBJ2-7; perhaps TRBD1 as D (6 bases). Per the germline V gene, CDR1 is SNHLY and CDR2 is FYNNEI. This CDR3 contains 13 residues. Trimming cost V 5 bases and J 2 bases, with 10 bases left between them. CDR3 loop: CASSKQGPYEQYF. The CDR3 DNA is TGTGCCAGCAGTAAACAGGGACCCTACGAGCAGTACTTC.

The chain joins TRBV27 to TRBJ2-3, with D maybe TRBD1 (6 bases). The ends were cut back, 8 bases at V and 2 bases at J, with 17 bases in the middle. CDR1 and CDR2 from the germline V gene are MNHEY and SMNVEV (reference sequence). This CDR3 contains 15 residues. The CDR3 DNA reads TGTGCCAGCCAGAGCAGGGGAGCCGACACAGATACGCAGTATTTT. Its protein is CASQSRGADTDTQYF.

This clone was picked up a small number of times. Other DNA sequences in the same sample also yield this CDR3. This sequence joins TRBV5-1 and TRBJ2-2; 8 nucleotides match TRBD1. Per germline, CDR1 SGHRS and CDR2 YFSETQ. V dropped 4 bases and J dropped 1; count of bases not matched to a gene: 6. The CDR3 consists of 16 residues. The CDR3 DNA reads TGCGCCAGCAGCCCCCCCGGGACAGGGAACACCGGGGAGCTGTTTTTT. Protein product: CASSPPGTGNTGELFF.

This clone was seen only a few times. The chain has TRBV6-5 and TRBJ2-1; 7 bases are a match to TRBD1. Trimming took 6 bases from V and 10 from J; bases not matched to a gene: 3. The germline gives CDR1 MNHEY, CDR2 SVGAGI. The CDR3 is 11 residues long. CDR3 sequence: CASSRTGEQFF. The CDR3 coding sequence is TGTGCCAGCAGCCGGACAGGAGAGCAGTTCTTC.

There are a few counts of this clone. The rearrangement joins TRBV6-1 to TRBJ2-5; 8 nucleotides line up with TRBD2. The germline gives CDR1 MNHNS, CDR2 SASEGT. V shed 5 bases and J 7 bases; nucleotides not matched to a gene: 12. This CDR3 is 15 amino acids long. This chain's CDR3 is CASSSISGGSVTQYF. In DNA form, the CDR3 reads TGTGCCAGCAGTTCTATAAGCGGGGGATCCGTGACCCAGTACTTC.

Only a few counts were recorded for this clone. This rearrangement joins TRBV14 to TRBJ1-1; possibly TRBD1 for D (6 bases). The CDR3 has 15 residues. Trimming left V 4 bases short and J 0 bases short, with 12 bases between. Germline loops: CDR1 SGHDN, CDR2 FVKESK. CDR3 in DNA: TGTGCCAGCAGCCGACTAGGACAGATGAACACTGAAGCTTTCTTT. This codes for CASSRLGQMNTEAFF.

This clone was observed a handful of times. J is TRBJ1-1 and V is TRBV9; a weak D match, TRBD1 (5 bases). The length of the CDR3 is 12 residues. Looked up from germline, CDR1 is SGDLS and CDR2 is YYNGEE. Between the trimmed V and J ends, which lost 6 bases and 1 base, there was a span of 7 bases. CDR3 protein: CASKGTNTEAFF. DNA of the CDR3: TGTGCCAGCAAAGGGACGAACACTGAAGCTTTCTTT.

In this sample, this clone turned up a few times. V gene TRBV29-1 combines with J gene TRBJ2-5; 7 nucleotides line up with TRBD1. Trimming at V came to 6 bases and at J to 5 bases, leaving 12 bases not matched to a gene. Per the germline V gene, CDR1 is SQVTM and CDR2 is ANQGSEA. CDR3 length: 14 residues. This CDR3 is CSVQRDRALETQYF. CDR3 in DNA: TGCAGCGTCCAACGGGACAGAGCCCTCGAGACCCAGTACTTC.

This clone was picked up a small number of times. The chain is built from TRBV18 and TRBJ2-5; perhaps D is TRBD1 or TRBD2 (6 bases each). Germline V gives CDR1 KGHSH, CDR2 LQKENI. Trimming shortened V by 3 bases and J by 5 bases, and 16 bases separated the two germline ends. CDR3 length equals 15 residues. The CDR3 region has the DNA TGTGCCAGCTCACCGTCCCGTAGGGGGGAGGAGACCCAGTACTTC. Protein product: CASSPSRRGEETQYF.

This clone was observed a handful of times. The chain uses TRBV12-5 and TRBJ2-7; the match to TRBD1 covers 8 bases. Germline CDR1 is LGHNT and CDR2 is FRNRAP. CDR3 size: 15 residues. V was pared by 2 bases and J by 1 base, with 4 bases of the junction left unmatched. The chain's CDR3 is CASGLPDRVSYEQYF. The CDR3 coding sequence is TGTGCTAGTGGTTTGCCGGACAGGGTATCCTACGAGCAGTACTTC.

The chain is built from TRBV19 and TRBJ1-2, with D possibly matching TRBD1 (5 bases). The germline V gene has CDR1 LNHDA and CDR2 SQIVND (reference sequence). Trimming took 8 bases from V and 2 from J, leaving 27 bases between them. The CDR3 sequence is 18 residues long. CDR3 in DNA: TGTGCCAGTGGGAAGGGCCCTGACAGATCCTCCTTCAACTATGGCTACACCTTC. Translating gives CASGKGPDRSSFNYGYTF. Supplemented by reference TRBV19 and TRBJ1-2, the full variable domain reads DGGITQSPKYLFRKEGQNVTLSCEQNLNHDAMYWYRQDPGQGLRLIYYSQIVNDFQKGDIAEGYSVSREKKESFPLTVTSAQKNPTAFYLCASGKGPDRSSFNYGYTFGSGTRLTVV.

The V gene is TRBV2, the J gene TRBJ2-5, with D perhaps TRBD2 (6 bases). The CDR3 is 14 residues long. Trimming left V 7 bases short and J 3 bases short, with 15 bases between. The germline CDR1 and CDR2 sequences are SNHLY and FYNNEI. As DNA, the CDR3 is TGTGCCAGCACCCAGGGATGGGGGGAAGAGACCCAGTACTTC. It translates to CASTQGWGEETQYF.

This chain uses TRBV9 with TRBJ2-3, with a weak D call TRBD2 (5 bases). Germline lookup yields CDR1 SGDLS and CDR2 YYNGEE. V dropped 1 base and J dropped 2 bases, with 14 bases sitting between them. CDR3 length equals 16 residues. The CDR3 protein is CASSVLASRSTDTQYF. In nucleotides, the CDR3 is TGTGCCAGCAGCGTATTGGCTAGCCGATCCACAGATACGCAGTATTTT. Full variable domain (remainder filled in from reference TRBV9 and TRBJ2-3): DSGVTQTPKHLITATGQRVTLRCSPRSGDLSVYWYQQSLDQGLQFLIQYYNGEERAKGNILERFSAQQFPDLHSELNLSSLELGDSALYFCASSVLASRSTDTQYFGPGTRLTVL.

This clone was detected only a few times. V and J are TRBV5-6 and TRBJ1-2; TRBD1 might be the D (5 bases). Germline V lookup: CDR1 SGHDT, CDR2 YYEEEE. The V gene lost 4 bases and the J gene lost 0 bases, with 13 bases spanning the gap. The CDR3 extends over 15 amino acids. The CDR3 nucleotides are TGTGCCAGCAGCCCCGCGGGGCCCCCTAACTATGGCTACACCTTC. Residues: CASSPAGPPNYGYTF.

V usage is TRBV6-1 and J usage is TRBJ2-7, with no clear D. Trimming stripped 6 bases from V and 2 bases from J, with 11 bases between. The CDR3 is 13 residues long. The V gene's germline CDR1 is MNHNS and CDR2 SASEGT. The DNA of the CDR3 is TGTGCCAGCAGGGGTGATATTCCCTACGAGCAGTACTTC. It specifies CASRGDIPYEQYF.

The chain joins TRBV4-3 to TRBJ2-7; 9 nucleotides line up with TRBD1. The germline V gene encodes CDR1 LGHNA and CDR2 YSLEER. The CDR3 covers 16 residues. Trimming at V came to 1 base and at J to 2 bases, leaving 6 bases not matched to a gene. The CDR3 region has the DNA TGCGCCAGCAGCCAAGCGGGGGACAGGGACACCTACGAGCAGTACTTC. Its protein is CASSQAGDRDTYEQYF.

The chain uses TRBV7-9 and TRBJ2-7; the D gene could be TRBD1 or TRBD2 (5 bases each). The CDR3 spans 12 residues. Trimming removed 8 bases at V and 3 bases at J, with 11 bases between. The V gene's germline CDR1 is SEHNR and CDR2 FQNEAQ (reference sequence). CDR3 sequence reads: CASGRDRYEQYF. CDR3 sequence (DNA): TGTGCCAGCGGCAGGGACCGCTACGAGCAGTACTTC.

The chain has TRBV6-6 and TRBJ1-4; 7 nucleotides agree with TRBD1. V dropped 6 bases and J dropped 10; count of bases not matched to a gene: 17. Per the germline V gene, CDR1 is MNHNY and CDR2 is SVGAGI (reference sequence). The CDR3 consists of 16 residues. Here the CDR3 reads CASSQQGEGAWGKLFF. The CDR3 DNA reads TGTGCCAGCAGCCAGCAGGGGGAAGGGGCCTGGGGAAAACTGTTTTTT.

The CDR3 sequence: CASSQDSVVNTEAFF. For the CDR3, the DNA is TGCGCCAGCAGCCAAGATTCAGTAGTGAACACTGAAGCTTTCTTT. The rearrangement links TRBV4-1 to TRBJ1-1; D gene uncertain. Germline V gene sequence: CDR1 MGHRA, CDR2 YSYEKL. This CDR3 contains 15 residues. V dropped 0 bases and J dropped 0 bases, with 8 bases sitting between them.

Note on this clone: Other DNA variants within this sample encode the same CDR3. The chain uses TRBV10-3 and TRBJ1-1; D gene unclear. The germline V and J ends were trimmed by 2 bases and 3 bases, with 4 bases remaining between them. Per the germline V gene, CDR1 is ENHRY and CDR2 is SYGVKD. This CDR3 spans 12 amino acids. The CDR3 is CAISERDTEAFF. DNA for the CDR3: TGTGCCATCAGTGAGAGAGACACTGAAGCTTTCTTT.

Only a few counts were recorded for this clone. V gene TRBV5-1 combines with J gene TRBJ2-7; D remains unclear. The CDR3 is 14 residues long. V shed 4 bases and J shed 0 bases, with 11 bases lying between them. Germline assignment: CDR1 SGHRS and CDR2 YFSETQ. CDR3: CASSQIWSSYEQYF. CDR3 bases: TGCGCCAGCAGCCAAATTTGGAGCTCCTACGAGCAGTACTTC.

The chain recombines TRBV28 with TRBJ1-5; 10 nucleotides align to TRBD1. V shed 6 bases, J shed 6 bases, and the junction held 8 bases outside the gene matches. The CDR3 is 15 residues long. Germline V gene data show CDR1 as MDHEN and CDR2 as SYDVKM. The chain's CDR3 is CASSLRDRGFQPQHF. The CDR3 DNA reads as TGTGCCAGCAGCCTTCGGGACAGGGGTTTTCAGCCCCAGCATTTT.

In this sample, this clone turned up a few times. The chain combines TRBV28 with TRBJ1-6; the match to TRBD1 covers 7 bases. The CDR3 loop spans 15 amino acids. The germline V gene has CDR1 MDHEN and CDR2 SYDVKM. Losses at the gene ends were 7 bases for V and 5 bases for J; bases not matched to a gene: 8. The chain's CDR3 is CASNSGQANNSPLHF. CDR3 nucleotides: TGTGCCAGCAACTCAGGACAGGCGAATAATTCACCCCTCCACTTT.

The table lists this clone with a few counts. CDR3: CASSIRAGGTGELFF. The CDR3 DNA reads as TGTGCCAGCAGCATTCGGGCAGGGGGCACCGGGGAGCTGTTTTTT. The chain combines TRBV21-1 with TRBJ2-2; TRBD1 is the table's D call, not checked against the DNA. TRBV21-1 is given as a pseudogene. CDR3 length: 15 amino acids.

This clone has just a few counts. The gene calls are TRBV29-1 and TRBJ1-1; D not certain. From germline, CDR1 is SQVTM and CDR2 ANQGSEA. The CDR3 has 13 residues. With 5 bases removed from V and 10 bases from J, the gap between germline ends came to 20 bases. CDR3 sequence: CSVRVGLAQSAFF. CDR3 DNA sequence: TGCAGCGTTCGAGTAGGTTTGGCTCAGTCAGCTTTCTTT.